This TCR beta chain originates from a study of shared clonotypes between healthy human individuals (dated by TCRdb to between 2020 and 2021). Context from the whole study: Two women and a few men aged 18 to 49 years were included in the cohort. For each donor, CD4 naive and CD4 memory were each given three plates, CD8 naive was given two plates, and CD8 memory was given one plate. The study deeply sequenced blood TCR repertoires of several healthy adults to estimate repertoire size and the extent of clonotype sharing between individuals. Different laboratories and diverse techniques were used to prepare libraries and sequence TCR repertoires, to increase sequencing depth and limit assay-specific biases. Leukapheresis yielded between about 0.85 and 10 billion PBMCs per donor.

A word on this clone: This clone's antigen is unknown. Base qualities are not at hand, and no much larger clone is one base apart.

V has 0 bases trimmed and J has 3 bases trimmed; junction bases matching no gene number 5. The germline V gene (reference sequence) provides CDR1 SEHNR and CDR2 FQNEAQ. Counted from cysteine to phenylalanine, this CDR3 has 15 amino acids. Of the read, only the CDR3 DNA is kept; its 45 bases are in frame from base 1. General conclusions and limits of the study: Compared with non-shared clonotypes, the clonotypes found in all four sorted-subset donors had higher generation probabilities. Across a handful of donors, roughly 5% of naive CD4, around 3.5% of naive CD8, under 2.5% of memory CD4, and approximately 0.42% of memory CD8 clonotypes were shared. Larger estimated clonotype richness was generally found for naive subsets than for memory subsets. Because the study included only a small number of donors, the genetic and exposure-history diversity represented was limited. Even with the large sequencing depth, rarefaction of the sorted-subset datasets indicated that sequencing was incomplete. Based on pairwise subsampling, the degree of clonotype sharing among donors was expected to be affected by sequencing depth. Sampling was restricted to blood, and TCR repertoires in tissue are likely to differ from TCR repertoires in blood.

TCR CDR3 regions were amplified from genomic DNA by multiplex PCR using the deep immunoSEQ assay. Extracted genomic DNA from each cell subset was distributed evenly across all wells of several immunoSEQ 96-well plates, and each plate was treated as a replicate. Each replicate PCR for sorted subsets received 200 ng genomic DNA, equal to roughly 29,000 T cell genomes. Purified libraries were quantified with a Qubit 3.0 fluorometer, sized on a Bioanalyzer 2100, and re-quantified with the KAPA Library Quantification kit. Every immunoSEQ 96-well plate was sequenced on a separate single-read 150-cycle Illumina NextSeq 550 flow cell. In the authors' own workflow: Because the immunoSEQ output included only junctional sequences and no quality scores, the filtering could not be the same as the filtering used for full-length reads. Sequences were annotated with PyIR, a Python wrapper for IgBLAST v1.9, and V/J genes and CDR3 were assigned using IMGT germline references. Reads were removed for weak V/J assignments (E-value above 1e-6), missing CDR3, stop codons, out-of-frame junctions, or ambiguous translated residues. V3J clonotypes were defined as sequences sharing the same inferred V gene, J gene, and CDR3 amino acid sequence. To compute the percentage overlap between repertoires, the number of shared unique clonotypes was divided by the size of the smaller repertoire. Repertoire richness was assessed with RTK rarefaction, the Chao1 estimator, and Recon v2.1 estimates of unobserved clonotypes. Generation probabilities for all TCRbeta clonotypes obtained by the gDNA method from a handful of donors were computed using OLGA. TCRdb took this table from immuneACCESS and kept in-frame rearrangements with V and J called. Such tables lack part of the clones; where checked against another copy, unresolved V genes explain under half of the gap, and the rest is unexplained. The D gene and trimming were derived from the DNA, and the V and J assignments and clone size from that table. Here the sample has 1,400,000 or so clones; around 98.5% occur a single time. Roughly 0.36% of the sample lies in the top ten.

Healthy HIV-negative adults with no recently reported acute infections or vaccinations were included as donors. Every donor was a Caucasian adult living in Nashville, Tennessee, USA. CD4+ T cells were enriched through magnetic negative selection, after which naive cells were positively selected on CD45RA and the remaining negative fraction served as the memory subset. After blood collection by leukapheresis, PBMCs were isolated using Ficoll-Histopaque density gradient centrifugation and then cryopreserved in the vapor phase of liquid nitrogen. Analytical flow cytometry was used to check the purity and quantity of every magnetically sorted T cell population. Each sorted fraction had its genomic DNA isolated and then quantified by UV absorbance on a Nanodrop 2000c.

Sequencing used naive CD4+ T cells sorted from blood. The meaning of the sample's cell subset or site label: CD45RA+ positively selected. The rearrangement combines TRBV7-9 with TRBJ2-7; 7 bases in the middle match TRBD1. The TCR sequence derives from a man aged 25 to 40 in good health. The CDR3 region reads CASSLAGWDSYEQYF. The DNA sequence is TGTGCCAGCAGCTTAGCAGGTTGGGACAGCTACGAGCAGTACTTC.